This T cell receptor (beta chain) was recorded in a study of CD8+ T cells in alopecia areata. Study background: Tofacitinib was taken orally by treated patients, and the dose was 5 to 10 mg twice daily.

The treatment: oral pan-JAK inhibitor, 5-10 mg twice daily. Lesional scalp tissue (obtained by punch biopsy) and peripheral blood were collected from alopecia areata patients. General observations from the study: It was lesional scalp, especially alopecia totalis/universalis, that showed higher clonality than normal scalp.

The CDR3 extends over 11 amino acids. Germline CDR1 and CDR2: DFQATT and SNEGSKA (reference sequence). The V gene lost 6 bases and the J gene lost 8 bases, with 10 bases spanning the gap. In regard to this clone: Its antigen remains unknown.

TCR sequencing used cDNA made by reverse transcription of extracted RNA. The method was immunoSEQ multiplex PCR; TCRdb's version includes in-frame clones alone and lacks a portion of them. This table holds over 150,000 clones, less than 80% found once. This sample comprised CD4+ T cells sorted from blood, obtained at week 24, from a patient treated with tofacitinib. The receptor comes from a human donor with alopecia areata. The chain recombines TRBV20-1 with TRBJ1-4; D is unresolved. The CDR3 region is CSAPLREKLFF. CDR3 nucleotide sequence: TGCAGTGCGCCCTTACGGGAAAAACTGTTTTTT.